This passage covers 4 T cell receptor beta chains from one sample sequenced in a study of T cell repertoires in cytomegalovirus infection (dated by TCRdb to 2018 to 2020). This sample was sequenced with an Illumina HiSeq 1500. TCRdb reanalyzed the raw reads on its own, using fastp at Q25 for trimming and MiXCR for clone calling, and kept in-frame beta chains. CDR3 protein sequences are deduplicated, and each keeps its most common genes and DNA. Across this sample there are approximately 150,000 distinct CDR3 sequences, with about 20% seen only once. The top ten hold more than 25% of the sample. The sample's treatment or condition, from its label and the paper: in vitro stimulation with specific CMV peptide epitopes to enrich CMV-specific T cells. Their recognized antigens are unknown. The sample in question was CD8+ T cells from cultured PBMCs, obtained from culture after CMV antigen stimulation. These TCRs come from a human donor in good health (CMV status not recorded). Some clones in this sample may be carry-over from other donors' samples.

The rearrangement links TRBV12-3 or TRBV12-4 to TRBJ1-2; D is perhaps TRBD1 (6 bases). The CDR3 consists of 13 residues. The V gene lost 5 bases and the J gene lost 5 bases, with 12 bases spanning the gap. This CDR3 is CASSLQGQYGYTF. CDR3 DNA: TGTGCCAGCAGTCTACAGGGTCAATATGGCTACACCTTC.

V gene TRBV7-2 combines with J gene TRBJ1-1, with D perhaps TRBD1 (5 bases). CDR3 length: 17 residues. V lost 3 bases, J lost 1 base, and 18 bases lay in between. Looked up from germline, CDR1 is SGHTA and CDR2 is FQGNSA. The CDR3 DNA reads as TGTGCCAGCAGCTTTTATAACCAGGGAGTATCGAACACTGAAGCTTTCTTT. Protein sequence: CASSFYNQGVSNTEAFF. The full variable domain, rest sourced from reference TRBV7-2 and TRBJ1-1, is GAGVSQSPSNKVTEKGKDVELRCDPISGHTALYWYRQSLGQGLEFLIYFQGNSAPDKSGLPSDRFSAERTGGSVSTLTIQRTQQEDSAVYLCASSFYNQGVSNTEAFFGQGTRLTVV.

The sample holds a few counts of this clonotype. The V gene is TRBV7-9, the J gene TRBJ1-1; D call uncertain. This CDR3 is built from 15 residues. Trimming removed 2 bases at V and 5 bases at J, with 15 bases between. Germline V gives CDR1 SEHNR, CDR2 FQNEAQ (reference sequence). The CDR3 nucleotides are TGTGCCAGCAGCTTAAGTGGGCTGACGAAAACTGAAGCTTTCTTT. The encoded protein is CASSLSGLTKTEAFF. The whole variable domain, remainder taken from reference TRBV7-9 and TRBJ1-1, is DTGVSQNPRHKITKRGQNVTFRCDPISEHNRLYWYRQTLGQGPEFLTYFQNEAQLEKSRLLSDRFSAERPKGSFSTLEIQRTEQGDSAMYLCASSLSGLTKTEAFFGQGTRLTVV.

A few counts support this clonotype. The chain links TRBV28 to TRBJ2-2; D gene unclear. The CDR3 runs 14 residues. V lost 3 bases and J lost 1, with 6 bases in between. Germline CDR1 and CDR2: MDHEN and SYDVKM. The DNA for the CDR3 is TGTGCCAGCAGTTTCAGGATGAACACCGGGGAGCTGTTTTTT. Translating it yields CASSFRMNTGELFF. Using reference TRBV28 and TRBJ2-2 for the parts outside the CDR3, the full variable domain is DVKVTQSSRYLVKRTGEKVFLECVQDMDHENMFWYRQDPGLGLRLIYFSYDVKMKEKGDIPEGYSVSREKKERFSLILESASTNQTSMYLCASSFRMNTGELFFGEGSRLTVL.